These 4 T cell receptor beta chains came from one sample sequenced in a study of cytomegalovirus exposure and HLA in healthy donors. TCRdb keeps only in-frame clones here, not all; method: immunoSEQ multiplex PCR. The table includes approximately 300,000 clones, roughly 89% detected once. Sequenced input: PBMCs. The receptors derive from a woman under 30 in good health and CMV-seronegative.

In DNA form, the CDR3 reads TGTGCCACGGGGACTAGCTCCACAGATACGCAGTATTTT. This gives the protein CATGTSSTDTQYF. V usage is TRBV15 and J usage is TRBJ2-3; TRBD2 matches 9 bases. The junction had 3 bases not matched to a gene; V was cut back by 9 bases and J by 2 bases. This CDR3 is built from 13 residues. Germline V gives CDR1 LNHNV, CDR2 YYDKDF (reference sequence).

The rearrangement uses TRBV5-6 and TRBJ2-1; D is possibly TRBD1 (6 bases). Trimming removed 2 bases from V and 8 bases from J, with 11 bases in between. This CDR3 spans 13 amino acids. Germline V gives CDR1 SGHDT, CDR2 YYEEEE. The CDR3, as DNA: TGTGCCAGCAGCTTTGCAGGGGCACATGAGCAGTTCTTC. Protein sequence: CASSFAGAHEQFF.

This rearrangement joins TRBV4-3 to TRBJ2-1; 12 bases are a match to TRBD2. The V gene's germline CDR1 is LGHNA and CDR2 YSLEER. V was pared by 3 bases and J by 1 base, with 4 bases of the junction left unmatched. CDR3 length equals 17 residues. The DNA for the CDR3 is TGCGCCAGCAGCCAGACGACTAGCGGGAGTTCCTACAATGAGCAGTTCTTC. Its protein is CASSQTTSGSSYNEQFF.

This chain links TRBV28 with TRBJ1-5, with D hard to call. CDR1 is MDHEN and CDR2 is SYDVKM in the germline V gene. V was shortened by 7 bases and J by 10 bases, with 20 bases between the two germline ends. The length of the CDR3 is 14 residues. The CDR3 DNA reads as TGTGCCAGCACCTTAACGGCGGGAGCTGGCCCCCAGCATTTT. It translates to CASTLTAGAGPQHF.